The sequence of this T cell receptor beta chain was determined in a study of blood T cell repertoires in COVID-19. Assay used: immunoSEQ multiplex PCR; TCRdb lists only in-frame clones, some missing. The sample carries about 230,000 clones, over 70% recorded once. CDR3 size: 15 residues. CDR1 MDHEN and CDR2 SYDVKM come from the germline V gene. J was trimmed by 6 bases and V by 9 bases; bases with no gene match: 10. This receptor was taken from an elderly man with acute or convalescent COVID-19. The V gene is TRBV28, the J gene TRBJ1-6; 8 bases line up with TRBD1. The sample was peripheral blood. The CDR3 region has the DNA TGTGCCAGTGAGACCGGACAGGGATTTAATTCACCCCTCCACTTT. Translated, it gives CASETGQGFNSPLHF.